This TCR beta chain is from a study of post-analysis software for immune sequencing data. Study summary: Included among the disease courses, which were recorded for the cohort, were relapsing-remitting, secondary progressive and progressive-relapsing multiple sclerosis.

This clonotype was seen repeatedly, ten times or more. What it binds is unknown. There are 15 residues in the CDR3. In germline, CDR1 is ENHRY, CDR2 SYGVKD. Trimming cost V 6 bases and J 7 bases, with 21 bases left between them. TCR beta libraries were prepared from cDNA with unique molecular identifiers. MiXCR, run by TCRdb on the PCR reads, gives a single entry per CDR3 protein. This table holds about 160,000 distinct CDR3 sequences, under 40% found once. Whole-study results and caveats: A significant reduction in normalized Chao1 diversity was observed in multiple sclerosis patients versus controls. Four or five TRBV segments, including TRBV5-6, TRBV5-1 and TRBV20-1, were more frequent in patients than controls.

This clonotype was obtained from a girl aged 5 to 17 with multiple sclerosis. The chain is built from TRBV10-3 and TRBJ2-5, with D perhaps given as TRBD1 or TRBD2 (5 bases each). The sequences come from blood, collected after autologous hematopoietic stem cell transplantation. The CDR3 here is CAISKKGPPLGTQYF. For the CDR3, the DNA is TGTGCCATCAGCAAAAAGGGACCGCCTCTAGGGACCCAGTACTTC.